This T cell receptor (beta chain) comes out of a study of T cell responses to AZD1222 COVID-19 vaccine (dated by TCRdb to the early 2020s). Study-wide context: TCR sequencing covered 230 to 250 trial participants: 200 to 220 given two doses of AZD1222 and 26 given two doses of MenACWY control vaccine. Trial participants were enrolled by age into subgroups of 18-55, 56-69 and 70-plus years, and 148, 28 and 57 TCR-sequenced participants, respectively, were included in these subgroups.

The full study reports these points: Only five to seven AZD1222 recipients were SARS-CoV-2 seropositive at baseline, limiting conclusions about previously exposed vaccinees. Reportedly, close to half of the unique spike-specific TCRs recognized epitopes lying outside the regions that are mutated in the B.1.351 and B.1.1.7 variants. Most participants were white British and females outnumbered males, and the authors suggested that clonal diversity may have been underestimated. The 56-69-year group was small, and its depth increase did not reach significance, likely because of low power. Spike-specific TCR breadth and depth rose significantly after two AZD1222 doses compared with day 0 and with MenACWY recipients. Vaccine-associated CD4 TCRs spanned the whole spike protein, with dominant responses in regions 160-218 and 743-854. Because no day 14 peak-response samples were available, the repertoires could be characterized only after the peak T cell response.

The CDR3 regions of human TCRbeta chains were analyzed by immunosequencing. Concerning the study's data processing: Repertoire TCRs were checked for matches against a reference library of SARS-CoV-2-specific TCRs that had been generated using the MIRA antigen-specificity platform. Breadth was defined as the fraction of unique TCRs that were SARS-CoV-2-associated. Depth was defined as the fraction of total T cells that were SARS-CoV-2-associated. Each spike-specific TCR was assigned to its reactive spike region and to a CD4 or CD8 class using the MIRA data. Log10-transformed breadth and depth values were compared by one-way ANOVA with Sidak's multiple comparisons tests. Here the immuneACCESS table is served through TCRdb, limited to in-frame sequences with V and J called. Missing clones are a known gap in these copies; in checked studies unresolved V genes cover under half, and the rest lacks a known reason. V and J calls and clone size come straight from that table; D and trimming were deduced from the DNA. The sample has about 89,000 clones on record, about 89% of them singletons. Around 6% of the sample is in the top ten clones.

The intended sense of this specimen's time point label: about 28 days (+/-7) after the second vaccine dose. AZD1222 recipients with second doses at about 4 weeks or about 12 weeks were pooled, because spike-specific TCR depth and breadth did not differ between schedules. Samples from vaccinated people were obtained from the UK trials COV001 and COV002, which included a single-blind randomized controlled phase 2/3 trial of AZD1222 (ChAdOx1 nCoV-19) in healthy adults. For TCRbeta chain sequencing, PBMC samples were collected from trial participants at day 0 and at day 28 after the second dose. The cysteine opens and the phenylalanine closes a CDR3 of 14 amino acids. The only DNA kept is the CDR3, 42 bases in frame from the first base. CDR1 and CDR2, looked up from the germline V gene (reference sequence), are LNHNV and YYDKDF. V drops 0 bases and J drops 3 bases, leaving 6 bases in between. To note about this clone: The specificity of this receptor is unknown. The input lacks base qualities; no much larger clone sits a single base away.

The TCR originated in an adult who received the AZD1222 COVID-19 vaccine. Sequenced here: peripheral blood, sampled 28 days after the second AZD1222 dose. In this chain, TRBV15 is recombined with TRBJ1-5; there is no confident call for the D gene. The encoded CDR3 is CATSRDRFNQPQHF. The DNA is TGTGCCACCAGCAGAGACAGGTTCAATCAGCCCCAGCATTTT.